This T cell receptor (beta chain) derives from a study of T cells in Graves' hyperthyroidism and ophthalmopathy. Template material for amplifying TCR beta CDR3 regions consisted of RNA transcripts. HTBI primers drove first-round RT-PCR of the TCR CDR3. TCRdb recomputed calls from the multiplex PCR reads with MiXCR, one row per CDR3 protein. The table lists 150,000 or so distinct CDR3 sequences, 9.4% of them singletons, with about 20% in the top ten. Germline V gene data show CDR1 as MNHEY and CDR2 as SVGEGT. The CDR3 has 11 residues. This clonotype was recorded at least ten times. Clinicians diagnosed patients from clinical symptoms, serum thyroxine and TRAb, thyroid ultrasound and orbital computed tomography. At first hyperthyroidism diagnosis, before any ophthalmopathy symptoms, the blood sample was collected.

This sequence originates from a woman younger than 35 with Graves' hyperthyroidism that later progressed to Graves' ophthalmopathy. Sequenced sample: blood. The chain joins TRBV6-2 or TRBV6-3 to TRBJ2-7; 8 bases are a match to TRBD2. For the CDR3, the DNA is TGTGTAAAGCGGGGGACCTACGAGCAGTACTTC. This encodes CVKRGTYEQYF.